This T cell receptor beta chain was captured in a study of naive and memory T cell subsets (dated by TCRdb to the late 2010s). A note on the overall study: Sorted naive and memory T cell subsets from peripheral blood were analyzed in the study using a UMI-based, open-source pipeline for TCR alpha and beta sequencing. IgG serology results and the functional CMV T cell responses were in complete agreement. RNA was DNase-treated and reverse transcribed with TCR constant-region primers, mostly using SuperScript III.

What the work shows at the level of the full study, not this receptor alone: In both CD4 and CD8 cells, going from naive through CM, EM and EMRA, the Gini index went up while Shannon and inverse Simpson diversity went down. Clonotypes were defined as single alpha or beta chain sequences, not paired alpha/beta receptors. The repertoire findings for the naive and memory subsets could not be validated, as no ground truth was available. A power law was followed by TCR abundance, with an exponent that differed between naive and memory subsets but was consistent across the three individuals. After error correction, only a single occurrence was seen for over 95% of naive TCR sequences, so much steeper abundance distributions were produced than in memory subsets. RNA-based TCR counts may be affected by expression changes linked to T cell activation and differentiation. A few larger clonotypes were found in naive repertoires, especially CD8, and these larger clonotypes were possibly memory cells re-expressing CD45RA.

From the second PCR step on, the TCR alpha and beta chain libraries were amplified in separate reactions. The CMV status of each donor was determined by measuring IFNgamma production from CD4+ T cells after fresh PBMCs had been stimulated overnight with CMV viral lysate. Using Miltenyi beads, CD4 T cells were first positively selected, and CD8 T cells were then positively selected from the CD4-negative fraction. After staining for CD3, CD4, CD8, CD45RA, CD27 and a live/dead dye, cells were sorted on a BD Aria II into four subsets based on CD45RA and CD27. A few healthy volunteers provided blood, and each donor's sample was split into CD4 and CD8 T cells and then further divided into four differentiation subsets. Around 130 ml of peripheral blood was taken from each donor, and PBMC were separated by density-gradient centrifugation on Ficoll-Paque PLUS. Sorted cells were lysed in RLT buffer, after which RNA was extracted using a Qiagen RNeasy kit and stored at -80 degrees C.

This clonotype was observed many times. The antigen it recognizes is unknown. Per-nucleotide qualities are absent, and no much larger clonotype sits a single base away. V ends up 4 bases short and J 4 bases short, with an unmatched junction base count of 11. The CDR3 holds 16 amino acids from the cysteine to the phenylalanine. Only the CDR3 DNA stays, 48 bases, in frame from base 1. CDR1 and CDR2 are read off the germline V gene as MNHEY and SVGAGI. The library was generated by UMI-ligation and nested PCR. The beta constant-region primer was an equimolar mix of two oligonucleotides covering both TRBC1 and TRBC2. The ligated cDNA went through four rounds of PCR with nested alpha and beta constant-region primers together with the SP2 primer. T4 RNA ligase 1 ligated a single-stranded oligonucleotide carrying the SP2 primer and a 12-nucleotide UMI to the cDNA 3' end. The ligation reaction was kept at 16 degrees C for roughly 19-25 hours. PCR2 was typically run as a SYBR Green qPCR and stopped at a predetermined threshold to prevent over-amplification. All purifications after the first were performed with Agencourt AMPure XP magnetic beads. Libraries were quantified by Qubit and checked on a TapeStation, where a main peak was expected near 650 bp. Pooled libraries were sequenced on an Illumina MiSeq using v2 2x251 paired-end kits, and typically roughly 1-2.2 million reads were obtained per sample. Each sample library was pooled at 4 nM, and roughly 5-8% PhiX was included to improve cluster recognition. The published analysis was carried out like this. FASTQ reads processed by Demultiplexor were assigned V and J genes by Decombinator through tag matching that tolerated a single base-pair mismatch. Collapsinator used UMIs to correct both sequencing errors and frequency errors arising from PCR heterogeneity. TCRs were translated and CDR3s were extracted from the conserved cysteine to the FGXG phenylalanine by CDR3Translator, with non-productive sequences being flagged. Gini, Shannon entropy and inverse Simpson indices were calculated on repertoires that had been subsampled to equal numbers of UMI-defined TCRs. Clonotype abundance distributions were fitted to a power law by maximum likelihood within the linear range. When run on a single naive CD8 sample, MIGEC and the pipeline yielded similar UMI counts, similar unique TCR numbers and similar clonal distributions. In one analysis, naive TCRs also found in any memory subset of the same donor were removed from the naive repertoire. The repertoires were searched for 5,500 to 7,500 CMV-associated CDR3 sequences that had been compiled from VDJdb and a published dataset. TCRdb reprocessing: public reads trimmed at Q25 with fastp, clones called with MiXCR, in-frame beta chains kept. Under each unique CDR3 protein, matching rows form one entry showing the most common genes and DNA. The V and J calls were not made by the authors but by TCRdb's processing. The sample table lists tens of thousands of distinct CDR3 sequences, around 9% of them with a count of one. Together, the top ten hold 1.2% of the sample.

Sequencing was done on a sample of naive CD8+ T cells from blood. The sample's cell subset or site label, decoded: naive T cells, CD45RA high CD27+. The sequence joins TRBV6-5 to TRBJ2-5; 8 central nucleotides agree with TRBD1. This TCR derives from a human donor in good health. The DNA sequence follows: TGTGCCAGCAGTTCCTCGGACAGGGTTGGAGGAGAGACCCAGTACTTC. Its protein is CASSSSDRVGGETQYF.